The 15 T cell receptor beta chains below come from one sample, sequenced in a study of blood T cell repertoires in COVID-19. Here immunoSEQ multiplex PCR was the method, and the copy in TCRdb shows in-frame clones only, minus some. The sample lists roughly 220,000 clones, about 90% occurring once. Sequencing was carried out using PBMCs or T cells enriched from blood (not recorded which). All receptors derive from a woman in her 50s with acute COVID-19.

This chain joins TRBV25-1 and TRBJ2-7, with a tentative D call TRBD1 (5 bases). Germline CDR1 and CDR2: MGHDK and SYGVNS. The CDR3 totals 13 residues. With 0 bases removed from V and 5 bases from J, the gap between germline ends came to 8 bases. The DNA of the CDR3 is TGTGCCAGCAGTGAATACAAAGGGGACGAGCAGTACTTC. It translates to CASSEYKGDEQYF.

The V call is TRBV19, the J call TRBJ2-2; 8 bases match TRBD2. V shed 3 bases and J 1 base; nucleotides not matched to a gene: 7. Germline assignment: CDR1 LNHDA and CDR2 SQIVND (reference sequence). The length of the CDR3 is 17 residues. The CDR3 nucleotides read TGTGCCAGTAGTATGAGGACGGGAGGGGGGAACACCGGGGAGCTGTTTTTT. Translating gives CASSMRTGGGNTGELFF.

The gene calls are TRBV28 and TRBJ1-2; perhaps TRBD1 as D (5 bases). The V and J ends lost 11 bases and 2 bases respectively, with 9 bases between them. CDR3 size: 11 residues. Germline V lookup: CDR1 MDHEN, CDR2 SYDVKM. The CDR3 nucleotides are TGTGCCGTAGGGGCCAACTATGGCTACACCTTC. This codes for CAVGANYGYTF.

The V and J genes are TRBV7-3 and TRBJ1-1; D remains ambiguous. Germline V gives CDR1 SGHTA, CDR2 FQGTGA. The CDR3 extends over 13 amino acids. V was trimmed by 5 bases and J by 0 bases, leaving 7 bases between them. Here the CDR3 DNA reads TGTGCCAGCAGCGGCGGGGTGAACACTGAAGCTTTCTTT. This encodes CASSGGVNTEAFF.

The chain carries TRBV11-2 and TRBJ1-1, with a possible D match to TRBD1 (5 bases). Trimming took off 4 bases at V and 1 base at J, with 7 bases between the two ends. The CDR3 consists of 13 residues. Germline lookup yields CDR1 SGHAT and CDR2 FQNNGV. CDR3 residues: CASSSQANTEAFF. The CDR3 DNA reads TGTGCCAGCAGCTCACAGGCGAACACTGAAGCTTTCTTT.

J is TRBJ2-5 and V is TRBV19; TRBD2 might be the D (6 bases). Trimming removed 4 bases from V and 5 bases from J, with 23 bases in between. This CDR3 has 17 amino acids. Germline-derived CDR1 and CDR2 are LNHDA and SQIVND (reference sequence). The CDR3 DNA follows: TGTGCCAGTAGTACTCCACTTAGCGGAGCCGATAGGGAGACCCAGTACTTC. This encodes CASSTPLSGADRETQYF.

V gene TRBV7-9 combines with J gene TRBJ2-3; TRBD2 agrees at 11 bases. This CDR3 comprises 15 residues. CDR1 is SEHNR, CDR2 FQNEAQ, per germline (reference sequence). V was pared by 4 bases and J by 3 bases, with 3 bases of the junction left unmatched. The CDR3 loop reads CASSYLAGGTDTQYF. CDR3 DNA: TGTGCCAGCAGCTACCTAGCGGGAGGAACAGATACGCAGTATTTT.

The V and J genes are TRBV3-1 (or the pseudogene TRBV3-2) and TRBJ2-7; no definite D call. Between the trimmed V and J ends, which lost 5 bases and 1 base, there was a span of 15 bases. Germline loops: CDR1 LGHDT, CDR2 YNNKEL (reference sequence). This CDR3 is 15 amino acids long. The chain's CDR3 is CASSRESSASYEQYF. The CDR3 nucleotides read TGTGCCAGCAGCAGAGAGTCGAGCGCATCCTACGAGCAGTACTTC.

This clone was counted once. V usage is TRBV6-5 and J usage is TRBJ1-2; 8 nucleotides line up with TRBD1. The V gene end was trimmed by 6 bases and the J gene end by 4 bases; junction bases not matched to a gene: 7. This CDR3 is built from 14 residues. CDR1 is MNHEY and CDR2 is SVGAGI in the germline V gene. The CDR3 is CASSRTGPLYGYTF. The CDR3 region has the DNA TGTGCCAGCAGCAGGACAGGGCCTCTCTATGGCTACACCTTC.

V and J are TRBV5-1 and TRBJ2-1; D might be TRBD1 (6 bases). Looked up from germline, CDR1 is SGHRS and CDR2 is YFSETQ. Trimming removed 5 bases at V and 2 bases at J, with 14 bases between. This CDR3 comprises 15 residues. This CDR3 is CASRGVRGAYNEQFF. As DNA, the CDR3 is TGCGCCAGCAGAGGGGTCAGGGGAGCCTACAATGAGCAGTTCTTC.

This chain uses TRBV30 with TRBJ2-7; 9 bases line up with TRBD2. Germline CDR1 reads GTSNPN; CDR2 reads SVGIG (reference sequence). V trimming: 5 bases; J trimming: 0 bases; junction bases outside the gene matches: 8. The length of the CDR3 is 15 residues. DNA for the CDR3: TGTGCCTGGGGGGGAGCGGGAGGATTCTCCTACGAGCAGTACTTC. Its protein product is CAWGGAGGFSYEQYF.

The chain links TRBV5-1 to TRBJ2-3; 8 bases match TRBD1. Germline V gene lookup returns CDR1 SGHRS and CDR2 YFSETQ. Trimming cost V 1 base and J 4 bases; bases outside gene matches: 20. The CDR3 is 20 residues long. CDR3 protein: CASSLLLSDKGQGLPDTQYF. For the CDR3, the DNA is TGCGCCAGCAGCTTGCTCTTGTCGGACAAAGGACAGGGCCTTCCAGATACGCAGTATTTT.

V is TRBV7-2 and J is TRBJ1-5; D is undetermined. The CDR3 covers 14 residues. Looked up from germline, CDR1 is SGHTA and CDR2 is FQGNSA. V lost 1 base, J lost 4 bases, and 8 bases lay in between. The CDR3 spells CASSLGLLNQPQHF. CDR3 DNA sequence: TGTGCCAGCAGCTTAGGACTCTTGAATCAGCCCCAGCATTTT.

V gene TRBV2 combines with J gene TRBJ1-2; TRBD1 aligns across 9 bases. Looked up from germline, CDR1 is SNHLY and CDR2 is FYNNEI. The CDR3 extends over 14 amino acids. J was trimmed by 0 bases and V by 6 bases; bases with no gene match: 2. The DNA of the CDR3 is TGTGCCAGCAGGGGGGACAGGGCTAACTATGGCTACACCTTC. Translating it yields CASRGDRANYGYTF.

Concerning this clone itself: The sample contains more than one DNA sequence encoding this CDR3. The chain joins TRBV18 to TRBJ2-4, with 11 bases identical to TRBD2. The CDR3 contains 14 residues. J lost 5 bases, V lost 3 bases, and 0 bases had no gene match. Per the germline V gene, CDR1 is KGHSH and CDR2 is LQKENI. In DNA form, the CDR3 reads TGTGCCAGCTCACCGGGACTAGCGGAAAACATTCAGTACTTC. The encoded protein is CASSPGLAENIQYF.